A selection of T cell receptor beta chains follows, all from one sample in a study of regulatory T cells in long-lasting Graves disease. TCRdb analysed the multiplex PCR reads with MiXCR anew, one entry per CDR3 protein. The table has fewer than 650,000 distinct CDR3 sequences, 15% to 20% seen once. These same data were also listed under a study on T cells in Graves' hyperthyroidism and ophthalmopathy.

Sample: peripheral blood mononuclear cells (PBMCs), taken at new diagnosis, from a patient treated with antithyroid drugs. These receptors were collected from a man in his late teens or twenties with Graves disease. Each CDR3 is given with its conserved first and last residue. A D gene is named only where the DNA matches it firmly. Not all rows give a size; the values are once, few, many and, for expanded clones, a class.

>TRBV2|TRBJ2-7|TRBD2|many
CASSVRLAGTPEQYF
TGTGCCAGCAGTGTAAGACTAGCGGGAACGCCAGAGCAGTACTTC
>TRBV7-3|TRBJ2-5|TRBD1|few
CASSEGTGSGETQYF
TGTGCCAGCAGCGAAGGGACAGGGAGCGGAGAGACCCAGTACTTC
>TRBV2|TRBJ2-7|TRBD1|few
CASSTGTGTGQYF
TGTGCCAGCAGCACCGGGACAGGGACCGGGCAGTACTTC
>TRBV9|TRBJ1-6|NA|few
CASSVAGSNSPLHF
TGTGCCAGCAGCGTAGCAGGGAGCAATTCACCCCTCCACTTT
>TRBV30|TRBJ1-2|TRBD1|NA
CAWSSGQGRHGYTF
TGTGCCTGGAGTTCCGGACAGGGTCGCCATGGCTACACCTTC
>TRBV6-2/TRBV6-3|TRBJ2-3|NA|many
CASSYLHTQYF
TGTGCCAGCAGTTACCTACATACGCAGTATTTT
>TRBV28|TRBJ2-3|NA|many
CASRIMDDTDTQYF
TGTGCCAGCAGAATTATGGACGACACAGATACGCAGTATTTT
>TRBV18|TRBJ2-1|TRBD1|many
CASSPRDRGGQFF
TGTGCCAGCTCACCGAGAGACAGGGGCGGGCAGTTCTTC
>TRBV4-1|TRBJ2-7|NA|few
CASSPCGCSHEQYF
TGCGCCAGCAGCCCCTGCGGGTGTAGCCACGAGCAGTACTTC
>TRBV20-1|TRBJ2-1|TRBD2|NA
CSARTGTSGITSMDEQFF
TGCAGTGCTAGAACTGGGACTAGCGGGATTACCTCTATGGATGAGCAGTTCTTC
>TRBV7-9|TRBJ2-1|TRBD2|few
CASTPLNGLAGFRDNEQFF
TGTGCCAGCACCCCCTTAAATGGACTAGCGGGATTTCGGGACAATGAGCAGTTCTTC
>TRBV20-1|TRBJ2-3|TRBD2|many
CSPLAGGGTDTQYF
TGCAGTCCCTTAGCGGGAGGAGGAACAGATACGCAGTATTTT
>TRBV5-1|TRBJ2-1|TRBD1|many
CASSTDRAGEQFF
TGCGCCAGCAGCACTGACAGGGCTGGTGAGCAGTTCTTC
>TRBV28|TRBJ2-1|NA|few
CASSLGRQFF
TGTGCCAGCAGCCTCGGACGGCAGTTCTTC
>TRBV30|TRBJ2-7|TRBD1|NA
CAWRKRGQYGQYF
TGTGCCTGGAGAAAGAGGGGGCAGTACGGGCAGTACTTC
>TRBV4-1|TRBJ2-7|TRBD2|NA
CASSQGEDGGFEQYF
TGCGCCAGCAGCCAAGGGGAAGACGGGGGGTTCGAGCAGTACTTC
>TRBV7-9|TRBJ2-1|NA|few
CASSLGSRGQFF
TGTGCCAGCAGCTTAGGTAGTCGGGGGCAGTTCTTC
>TRBV28|TRBJ2-7|TRBD2|many
CASSPIGTSGSSYEQYF
TGTGCCAGCAGCCCGATCGGGACTAGCGGGAGTTCCTACGAGCAGTACTTC
>TRBV2|TRBJ1-5|NA|NA
CASSVIPRGVIDQPQHF
TGTGCCAGCAGTGTTATACCCCGGGGGGTAATCGATCAGCCCCAGCATTTT
>TRBV6-9|TRBJ2-7|NA|NA
CASSLDPRGRYEQYF
TGTGCCAGCAGTTTAGATCCCCGGGGGAGATACGAGCAGTACTTC
>TRBV7-8|TRBJ1-4|NA|many
CASSRGHFEKLFF
TGTGCCAGCAGCCGCGGGCATTTTGAAAAACTGTTTTTT
>TRBV6-1|TRBJ1-5|NA|many
CASSEASRGLASNQPQHF
TGTGCCAGCAGTGAAGCGAGTCGGGGGCTGGCGAGCAATCAGCCCCAGCATTTT
>TRBV14|TRBJ2-7|NA|many
CASSPSGIPATEQYF
TGTGCCAGCAGCCCCTCCGGGATACCCGCCACCGAGCAGTACTTC
>TRBV9|TRBJ1-1|NA|few
CASSAGSYMNTEAFF
TGTGCCAGCAGTGCCGGTAGCTACATGAACACTGAAGCTTTCTTT
>TRBV24-1|TRBJ2-6|TRBD1|few
CATGGQPPIHSGANVLTF
TGTGCCACTGGGGGACAGCCTCCCATCCACTCTGGGGCCAACGTCCTGACTTTC
>TRBV14|TRBJ2-5|NA|NA
CASSPDRQTQYF
TGTGCCAGCAGCCCTGACCGTCAGACCCAGTACTTC
>TRBV6-1|TRBJ2-7|NA|many
CASREHYEQYF
TGTGCCAGCCGCGAACACTACGAGCAGTACTTC
>TRBV9|TRBJ2-1|NA|NA
CASSGPGRNNEQFF
TGTGCCAGCAGCGGACCCGGGAGAAACAATGAGCAGTTCTTC
>TRBV28|TRBJ2-7|NA|few
CATQGGHEQYF
TGTGCCACACAGGGAGGGCACGAGCAGTACTTC
>TRBV19|TRBJ1-1|TRBD1|once
CATDRGGTEAFF
TGTGCCACGGACAGGGGCGGCACTGAAGCTTTCTTT
>TRBV2|TRBJ1-5|TRBD1|many
CASNEQGVGNQPQHF
TGTGCCAGCAACGAACAGGGGGTTGGCAATCAGCCCCAGCATTTT
>TRBV6-1|TRBJ1-2|NA|NA
CASKVQAWDGYTF
TGTGCCAGCAAGGTTCAGGCCTGGGATGGCTACACCTTC
>TRBV28|TRBJ2-1|TRBD2|many
CASSPTSGSSYNEQFF
TGTGCCAGCAGCCCCACTAGCGGGAGCTCCTACAATGAGCAGTTCTTC
>TRBV28|TRBJ2-7|NA|few
CASSFMLAYLGYEQYF
TGTGCCAGCAGTTTTATGCTGGCGTATCTGGGCTACGAGCAGTACTTC
>TRBV2|TRBJ2-2|NA|few
CASSEGAVTGELFF
TGTGCCAGCAGTGAGGGGGCGGTCACCGGGGAGCTGTTTTTT
>TRBV19|TRBJ2-1|TRBD2|NA
CASSIGGGPNEQFF
TGTGCCAGTAGTATTGGGGGAGGGCCCAATGAGCAGTTCTTC
>TRBV4-1|TRBJ1-5|NA|NA
CASSQDRHQPQHF
TGCGCCAGCAGCCAAGATCGCCATCAGCCCCAGCATTTT
>TRBV6-1|TRBJ2-7|NA|many
CASSIAAPYEQYF
TGTGCCAGCAGTATAGCGGCGCCCTACGAGCAGTACTTC
>TRBV20-1|TRBJ2-7|TRBD1|NA
CSAIRDRTYEQYF
TGCAGTGCCATCCGGGACAGGACCTACGAGCAGTACTTC
>TRBV2|TRBJ1-5|NA|once
CAGSELDRSNQPQHF
TGTGCCGGCAGTGAACTGGATAGGAGCAATCAGCCCCAGCATTTT
>TRBV28|TRBJ2-7|NA|many
CASSFSDSYEQYF
TGTGCCAGCAGTTTCTCCGACAGCTACGAGCAGTACTTC
>TRBV20-1|TRBJ2-7|TRBD1|NA
CSADRVGEQYF
TGCAGTGCTGACAGGGTCGGGGAGCAGTACTTC
>TRBV12-3/TRBV12-4|TRBJ1-6|TRBD1|NA
CASSSGQATYNSPLHF
TGTGCCAGCAGTTCAGGACAGGCGACATATAATTCACCCCTCCACTTT
>TRBV6-1|TRBJ2-7|TRBD2|NA
CASSTPFGGRGSYEQYF
TGTGCCAGCAGTACCCCCTTTGGGGGGAGGGGCTCCTACGAGCAGTACTTC
>TRBV2|TRBJ2-4|NA|few
CARQGDIQYF
TGTGCCAGACAAGGGGACATTCAGTACTTC
>TRBV18|TRBJ1-5|NA|NA
CASSSQGGTEPQHF
TGTGCCAGCTCATCCCAAGGGGGTACGGAGCCCCAGCATTTT
>TRBV7-9|TRBJ2-3|NA|NA
CASSQGPRGTTDTQYF
TGCGCCAGCAGCCAAGGGCCCCGAGGGACCACAGATACGCAGTATTTT
>TRBV12-3/TRBV12-4|TRBJ1-2|NA|many
CASSPAGTTLYGYTF
TGTGCCAGCAGTCCGGCCGGGACAACTTTATATGGCTACACCTTC
>TRBV9|TRBJ2-5|TRBD2|NA
CASSVGNLAGVEETQYF
TGTGCCAGCAGCGTTGGGAATTTAGCGGGAGTGGAAGAGACCCAGTACTTC
>TRBV14|TRBJ2-1|TRBD2|NA
CASSPLTSGIYNEQFF
TGTGCCAGCAGCCCACTGACTAGCGGGATATACAATGAGCAGTTCTTC
>TRBV2|TRBJ2-3|TRBD1|NA
CASSAGTGDADTQYF
TGTGCCAGCAGTGCCGGGACAGGGGACGCAGATACGCAGTATTTT
>TRBV9|TRBJ2-7|TRBD2|NA
CASSEGGAGPYEQYF
TGTGCCAGCAGCGAGGGAGGGGCAGGGCCCTACGAGCAGTACTTC
>TRBV30|TRBJ1-4|NA|NA
CAWSSQGNEKLFF
TGTGCCTGGAGTTCCCAGGGGAATGAAAAACTGTTTTTT
>TRBV2|TRBJ1-1|TRBD1|many
CASTRGQALRENTEAFF
TGTGCCAGCACCAGAGGACAGGCGCTCAGGGAGAACACTGAAGCTTTCTTT
>TRBV7-8|TRBJ1-1|TRBD1|few
CASSTDRGGTEAFF
TGTGCCAGCAGCACCGACAGGGGCGGCACTGAAGCTTTCTTT